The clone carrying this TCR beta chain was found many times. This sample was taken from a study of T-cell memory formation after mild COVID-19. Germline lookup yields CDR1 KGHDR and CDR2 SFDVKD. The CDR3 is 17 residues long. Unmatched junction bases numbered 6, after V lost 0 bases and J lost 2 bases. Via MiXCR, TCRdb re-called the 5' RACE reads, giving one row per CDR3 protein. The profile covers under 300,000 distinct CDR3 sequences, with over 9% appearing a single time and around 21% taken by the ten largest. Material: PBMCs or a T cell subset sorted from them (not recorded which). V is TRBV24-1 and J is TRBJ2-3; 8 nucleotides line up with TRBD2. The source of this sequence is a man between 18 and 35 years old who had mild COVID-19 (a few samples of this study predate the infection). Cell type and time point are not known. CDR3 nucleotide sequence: TGTGCCACCAGTGATTTGCACGGCGGGGGGTTCACAGATACGCAGTATTTT. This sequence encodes CATSDLHGGGFTDTQYF.